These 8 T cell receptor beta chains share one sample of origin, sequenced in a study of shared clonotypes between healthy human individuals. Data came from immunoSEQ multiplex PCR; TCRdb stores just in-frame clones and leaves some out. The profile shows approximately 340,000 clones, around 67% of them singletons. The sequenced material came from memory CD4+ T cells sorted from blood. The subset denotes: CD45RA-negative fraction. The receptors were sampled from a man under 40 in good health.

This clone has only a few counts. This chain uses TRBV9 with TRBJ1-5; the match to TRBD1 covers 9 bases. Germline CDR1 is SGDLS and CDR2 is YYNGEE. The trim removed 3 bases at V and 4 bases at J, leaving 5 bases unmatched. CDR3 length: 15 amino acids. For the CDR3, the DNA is TGTGCCAGCAGCGGGGGACAGGGCCAAAATCAGCCCCAGCATTTT. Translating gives CASSGGQGQNQPQHF.

The CDR3 DNA is TGTGCCAGCAGCTTAGGGCGGAACAATCAGCCCCAGCATTTT. It yields the protein CASSLGRNNQPQHF. The chain uses TRBV7-9 and TRBJ1-5, with unresolved D. The V gene lost 1 base and the J gene lost 3 bases, with 7 bases spanning the gap. The CDR3 extends over 14 amino acids. Germline assignment: CDR1 SEHNR and CDR2 FQNEAQ (reference sequence). Using reference TRBV7-9 and TRBJ1-5 for the parts outside the CDR3, the full variable domain is DTGVSQNPRHKITKRGQNVTFRCDPISEHNRLYWYRQTLGQGPEFLTYFQNEAQLEKSRLLSDRFSAERPKGSFSTLEIQRTEQGDSAMYLCASSLGRNNQPQHFGDGTRLSIL.

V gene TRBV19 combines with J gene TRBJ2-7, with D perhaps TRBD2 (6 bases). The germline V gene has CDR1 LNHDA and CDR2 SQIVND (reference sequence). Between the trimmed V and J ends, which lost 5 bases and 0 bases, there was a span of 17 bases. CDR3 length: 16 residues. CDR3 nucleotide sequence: TGTGCCAGTAGTTCCGCGGGACGCCTGAGCTCCTACGAGCAGTACTTC. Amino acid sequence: CASSSAGRLSSYEQYF.

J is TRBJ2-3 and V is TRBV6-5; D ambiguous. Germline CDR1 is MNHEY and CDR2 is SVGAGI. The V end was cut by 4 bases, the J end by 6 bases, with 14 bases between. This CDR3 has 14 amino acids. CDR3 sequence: CASSSRLAFDTQYF. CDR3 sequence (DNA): TGTGCCAGCAGTTCGCGGCTGGCCTTCGATACGCAGTATTTT.

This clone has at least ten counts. CDR3 DNA: TGTGCCAGCAGCCCCCGAATTGACTGGACTAGCGGTACCGGGGAGCTGTTTTTT. Residues: CASSPRIDWTSGTGELFF. This chain connects TRBV7-2 to TRBJ2-2, with TRBD2 matching over 10 bases. The CDR3 spans 18 residues. The germline V gene has CDR1 SGHTA and CDR2 FQGNSA. The V gene end was trimmed by 5 bases and the J gene end by 5 bases; junction bases not matched to a gene: 14. The full variable domain, completed using reference TRBV7-2 and TRBJ2-2, is GAGVSQSPSNKVTEKGKDVELRCDPISGHTALYWYRQSLGQGLEFLIYFQGNSAPDKSGLPSDRFSAERTGGSVSTLTIQRTQQEDSAVYLCASSPRIDWTSGTGELFFGEGSRLTVL.

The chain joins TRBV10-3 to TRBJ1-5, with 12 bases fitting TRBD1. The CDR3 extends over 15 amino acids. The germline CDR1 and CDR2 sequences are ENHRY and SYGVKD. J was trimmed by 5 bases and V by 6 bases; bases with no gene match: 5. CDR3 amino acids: CAIRGGQGAHQPQHF. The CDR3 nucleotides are TGTGCCATCAGGGGGGGACAGGGGGCTCATCAGCCCCAGCATTTT.

In nucleotides, the CDR3 is TGTGCCATCAGTGAGGCGGGAACCTCTGGAAACACCATATATTTT. Its translation: CAISEAGTSGNTIYF. The J gene is TRBJ1-3, the V gene TRBV10-3, with D unresolved. CDR1 and CDR2 from the germline V gene are ENHRY and SYGVKD. V lost 2 bases and J lost 0, with 8 bases in between. CDR3 length equals 15 residues.

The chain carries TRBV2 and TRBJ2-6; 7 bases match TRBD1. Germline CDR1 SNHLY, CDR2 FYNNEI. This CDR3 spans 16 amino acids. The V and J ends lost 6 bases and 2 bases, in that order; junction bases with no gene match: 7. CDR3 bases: TGTGCCAGCAGAGCAGCAGGGACAGCTGGGGCCAACGTCCTGACTTTC. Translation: CASRAAGTAGANVLTF.